The clone carrying this T cell receptor beta chain has a count of ten or more. Time point noted: pre-sensitization, week 0. Stated treatment: therapeutic diphenylcyclopropenone sensitization with weekly scalp DPC. Unseparated into fractions, whole blood served as the source from which total RNA was extracted. The data derive from a study of human T cells and chemical hapten exposure. Study details: The study patch tested 0.01% DPC on the upper back and read results at 6 days.

TCRdb recomputed calls from the RACE reads with MiXCR, one row per CDR3 protein. The sample carries about 98,000 distinct CDR3 sequences, roughly a tenth recorded once. The sample in question was whole blood, obtained in connection with sensitization to the hapten diphenylcyclopropenone (DPC). The receptor comes from a woman aged 60-75 years with alopecia areata. Some clones in this sample may be carry-over from other donors' samples.

CDR3 protein: CASSYRQGSTGELFF. The CDR3 DNA is TGTGCCAGCAGTTACCGGCAGGGTAGCACCGGGGAGCTGTTTTTT. The chain has TRBV6-6 and TRBJ2-2; D is perhaps TRBD1 (5 bases). CDR1 and CDR2 from the germline V gene are MNHNY and SVGAGI (reference sequence). This CDR3 comprises 15 residues. V lost 2 bases and J lost 4, with 11 bases in between.